This T cell receptor (beta chain) was recorded in a study of blood T cell repertoires in COVID-19. Trimming shortened V by 6 bases and J by 3 bases, and 15 bases separated the two germline ends. CDR1 and CDR2 from the germline V gene are LNHDA and SQIVND (reference sequence). The CDR3 length is 15 residues. In the original analysis: Estimated nucleated cell counts came from reference gene primer amplification. Assay used: immunoSEQ multiplex PCR; TCRdb lists only in-frame clones, some missing. The V and J calls and clone size were taken over from that table, and D and trimming were inferred from the DNA. This sample carries around 250,000 clones, 80% to 85% of them seen once, and the ten largest clones take about 3.5%.

The TCR comes from a man in his fifties who had recovered from COVID-19. What was sequenced was PBMCs or T cells enriched from blood (not recorded which). The J gene is TRBJ1-3, the V gene TRBV19; no clear D. CDR3 residues: CASRSGQRIGNTIYF. CDR3 bases: TGTGCCAGTAGAAGCGGGCAGCGAATTGGAAACACCATATATTTT.